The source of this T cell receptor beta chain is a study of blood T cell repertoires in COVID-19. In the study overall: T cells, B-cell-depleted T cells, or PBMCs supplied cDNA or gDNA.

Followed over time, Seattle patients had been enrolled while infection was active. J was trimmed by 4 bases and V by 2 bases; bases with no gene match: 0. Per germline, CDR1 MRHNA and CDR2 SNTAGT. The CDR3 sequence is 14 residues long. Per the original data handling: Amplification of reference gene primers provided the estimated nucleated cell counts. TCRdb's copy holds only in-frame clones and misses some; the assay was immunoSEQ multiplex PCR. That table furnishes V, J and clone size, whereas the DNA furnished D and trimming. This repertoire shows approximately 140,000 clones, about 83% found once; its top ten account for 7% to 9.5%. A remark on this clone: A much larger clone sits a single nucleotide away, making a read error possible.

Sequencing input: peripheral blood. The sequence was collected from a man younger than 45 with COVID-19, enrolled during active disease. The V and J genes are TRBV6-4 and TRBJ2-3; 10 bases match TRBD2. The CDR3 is CASSDGTSADTQYF. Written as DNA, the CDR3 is TGTGCCAGCAGTGACGGGACTAGCGCAGATACGCAGTATTTT.